The 17 T cell receptor beta chains below all came from one sample that was sequenced in a study of blood T cell repertoires in COVID-19. Repertoires were generated with immunoSEQ multiplex PCR, while TCRdb's copy carries only in-frame clones and drops some. The data contain roughly 220,000 clones, more than 75% of them singletons. The material sequenced was peripheral blood. The receptor source for this set is a man aged 50 to 59 who had recovered from COVID-19.

This clone came up a few times. The J gene is TRBJ1-4, the V gene TRBV7-2, with D unclear. Germline V gives CDR1 SGHTA, CDR2 FQGNSA. Trimming removed 5 bases at V and 7 bases at J, with 17 bases between. The CDR3 consists of 15 residues. CDR3 nucleotides: TGTGCCAGCAGCGGTTCAGCGGGGAAGCCTGAAAAACTGTTTTTT. Translated, it gives CASSGSAGKPEKLFF.

V usage is TRBV4-2 and J usage is TRBJ1-5; D might be TRBD1 (5 bases). The ends were cut back, 1 base at V and 4 bases at J, with 8 bases in the middle. The CDR3 totals 14 residues. In germline, CDR1 is LGHNA, CDR2 YNFKEQ. This chain's CDR3 is CASSQGRANQPQHF. The CDR3 region has the DNA TGTGCCAGCAGCCAAGGCAGGGCTAATCAGCCCCAGCATTTT.

The chain couples TRBV3-1 (or the pseudogene TRBV3-2) to TRBJ2-1; 13 bases are shared with TRBD2. Germline CDR1 and CDR2: LGHDT and YNNKEL (reference sequence). Trimming at V came to 0 bases and at J to 6 bases, leaving 5 bases not matched to a gene. This CDR3 contains 17 residues. CDR3 DNA: TGTGCCAGCAGCCAAGATAAAGGACTAGCGGGAGTCAATGAGCAGTTCTTC. Translated, it gives CASSQDKGLAGVNEQFF.

The gene calls are TRBV19 and TRBJ1-5; 11 bases align to TRBD1. The germline CDR1 and CDR2 sequences are LNHDA and SQIVND (reference sequence). V gave up 6 bases and J gave up 1 base; unmatched junction bases: 11. This CDR3 is 18 amino acids long. The CDR3 region has the DNA TGTGCCAGTAGAGGGGGGACAGGGGGAAGGAGGAGCAATCAGCCCCAGCATTTT. It specifies CASRGGTGGRRSNQPQHF. The whole variable domain, remainder taken from reference TRBV19 and TRBJ1-5, is DGGITQSPKYLFRKEGQNVTLSCEQNLNHDAMYWYRQDPGQGLRLIYYSQIVNDFQKGDIAEGYSVSREKKESFPLTVTSAQKNPTAFYLCASRGGTGGRRSNQPQHFGDGTRLSIL.

V usage is TRBV5-1 and J usage is TRBJ1-4; D remains unclear. The V gene lost 1 base and the J gene lost 0 bases, with 7 bases spanning the gap. CDR1 and CDR2 (germline): SGHRS, YFSETQ. The CDR3 consists of 15 residues. The CDR3 spells CASSLNPATNEKLFF. For the CDR3, the DNA is TGCGCCAGCAGCTTGAATCCGGCAACTAATGAAAAACTGTTTTTT.

The chain recombines TRBV5-1 with TRBJ1-2, with TRBD1 matching over 8 bases. The V and J ends lost 0 bases and 5 bases, in that order; junction bases with no gene match: 6. CDR1 and CDR2 (germline): SGHRS, YFSETQ. The length of the CDR3 is 15 residues. This chain's CDR3 is CASSLEQGARYGYTF. DNA of the CDR3: TGCGCCAGCAGCTTGGAGCAGGGGGCACGATATGGCTACACCTTC.

The chain couples TRBV19 to TRBJ2-3; 8 bases are a match to TRBD2. CDR1 is LNHDA and CDR2 is SQIVND in the germline V gene (reference sequence). This CDR3 has 15 residues. V was pared by 4 bases and J by 2 bases, with 5 bases of the junction left unmatched. The CDR3 DNA is TGTGCCAGTAGTAAAGCGGGAGAACTCACAGATACGCAGTATTTT. It specifies CASSKAGELTDTQYF.

This clone appeared a single time. The genes are TRBV19 and TRBJ2-1; 8 positions agree with TRBD2. Germline trimming cut 4 bases from V and 0 bases from J; bases unmatched to any gene: 11. This CDR3 is 18 amino acids long. Per germline, CDR1 LNHDA and CDR2 SQIVND (reference sequence). The CDR3 spells CASSNVAGRVDSYNEQFF. The CDR3 region has the DNA TGTGCCAGTAGTAATGTAGCGGGAAGGGTGGACTCCTACAATGAGCAGTTCTTC.

The chain is built from TRBV7-9 and TRBJ2-1, with TRBD2 identical over 8 bases. The CDR3 totals 16 residues. Germline loops: CDR1 SEHNR, CDR2 FQNEAQ (reference sequence). The V segment lost 2 bases and the J segment 7 bases; nucleotides outside the gene matches: 10. CDR3 sequence reads: CASSLFQAGVGNEQFF. Here the CDR3 DNA reads TGTGCCAGCAGCTTATTTCAAGCGGGAGTAGGAAATGAGCAGTTCTTC.

Note on this clone: The junction departs from the called germline gene at one end, perhaps through a read error. The chain combines TRBV7-9 with TRBJ2-5; TRBD1 agrees at 8 bases. The germline CDR1 and CDR2 sequences are SEHNR and FQNEAQ (reference sequence). The CDR3 covers 14 residues. CDR3 sequence reads: CASSLFQGASSSDF. As DNA, the CDR3 is TGTGCCAGCAGCTTATTTCAGGGGGCTTCATCATCGGACTTC.

The J gene is TRBJ2-7, the V gene TRBV5-1; 8 bases agree with TRBD2. The J segment lost 6 bases and the V segment lost 4 bases, leaving 3 bases of the junction unmatched. Germline V gives CDR1 SGHRS, CDR2 YFSETQ. The CDR3 sequence is 12 residues long. CDR3 amino acids: CASSDSGIEQYF. CDR3 bases: TGCGCCAGCAGCGATAGCGGGATCGAGCAGTACTTC.

In its sample, this clone was seen once. The chain links TRBV23-1 to TRBJ2-7, with D tentatively TRBD2 (5 bases). TRBV23-1 is noted as an ORF with a role that remains uncertain. The V end was cut by 0 bases, the J end by 6 bases, with 9 bases between. This CDR3 region has 13 residues. The chain's CDR3 is CASSQSTGSEQYF. CDR3 nucleotides: TGCGCCAGCAGTCAATCAACGGGGAGCGAGCAGTACTTC.

The chain combines TRBV5-3 with TRBJ2-2; D is uncertain. TRBV5-3 has ORF status, its function being uncertain. The CDR3 contains 14 residues. Trimming took off 1 base at V and 5 bases at J, with 9 bases between the two ends. The CDR3 spells CARSLSESTGELFF. The CDR3 DNA reads as TGTGCCAGAAGCTTGAGCGAAAGTACCGGGGAGCTGTTTTTT.

On this clone: One end of the junction does not line up with germline, which may come from a read error. V and J are TRBV7-2 and TRBJ1-2; 9 positions match TRBD1. There are 16 residues in the CDR3. Germline CDR1 SGHTA, CDR2 FQGNSA. The CDR3, as DNA: TGTGCCAGCAGCTTACGGCGGACAGGGGTTAACCATGGCTACACCTTC. It yields the protein CASSLRRTGVNHGYTF.

The chain has TRBV6-2 or TRBV6-3 and TRBJ2-3; tentative D call: TRBD1 (6 bases). V was clipped by 2 bases and J by 3 bases, with 9 bases between them. CDR3 length: 14 amino acids. Germline lookup yields CDR1 MNHEY and CDR2 SVGEGT. CDR3 in amino acids: CASSYRQATDTQYF. The CDR3 DNA sequence: TGTGCCAGCAGTTACAGACAGGCGACAGATACGCAGTATTTT.

The genes are TRBV5-1 and TRBJ1-1; no clear D. Per germline, CDR1 SGHRS and CDR2 YFSETQ. V shed 4 bases and J shed 0 bases, with 10 bases lying between them. This CDR3 contains 14 residues. In nucleotides, the CDR3 is TGCGCCAGCAGCAAACAGATCATGAACACTGAAGCTTTCTTT. It codes for CASSKQIMNTEAFF.

The chain employs TRBV5-1 and TRBJ2-2; 7 bases line up with TRBD1. This CDR3 has 13 residues. The germline V gene has CDR1 SGHRS and CDR2 YFSETQ. After removal of 4 bases from V and 7 bases from J, the junction contained 4 bases not matched to a gene. This CDR3 is CASSDRVGGELFF. The CDR3 region has the DNA TGCGCCAGCAGCGACAGGGTCGGCGGGGAGCTGTTTTTT.